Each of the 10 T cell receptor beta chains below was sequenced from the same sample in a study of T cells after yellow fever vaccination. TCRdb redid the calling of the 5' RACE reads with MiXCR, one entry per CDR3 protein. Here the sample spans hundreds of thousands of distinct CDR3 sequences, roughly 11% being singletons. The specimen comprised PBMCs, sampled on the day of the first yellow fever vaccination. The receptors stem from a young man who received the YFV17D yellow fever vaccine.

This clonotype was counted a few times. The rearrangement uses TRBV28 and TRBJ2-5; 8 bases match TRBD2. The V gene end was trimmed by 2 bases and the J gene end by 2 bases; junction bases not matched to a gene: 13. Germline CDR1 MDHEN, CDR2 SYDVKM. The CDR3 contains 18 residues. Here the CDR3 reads CASSLSLARRGGQETQYF. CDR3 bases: TGTGCCAGCAGTTTAAGCTTAGCCAGACGGGGGGGTCAAGAGACCCAGTACTTC.

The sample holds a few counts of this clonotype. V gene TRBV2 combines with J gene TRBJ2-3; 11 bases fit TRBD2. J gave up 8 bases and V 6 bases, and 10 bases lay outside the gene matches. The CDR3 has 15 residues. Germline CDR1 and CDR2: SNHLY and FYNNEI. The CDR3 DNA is TGTGCCAGCAGCCCCAATAGCGGGGGGGCCGGTACGCAGTATTTT. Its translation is CASSPNSGGAGTQYF.

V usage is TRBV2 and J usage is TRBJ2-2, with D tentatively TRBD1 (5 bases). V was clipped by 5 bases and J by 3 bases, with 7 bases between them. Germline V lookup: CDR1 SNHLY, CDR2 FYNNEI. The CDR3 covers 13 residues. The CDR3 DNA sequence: TGTGCCAGCAGTAGACAGTACACCGGGGAGCTGTTTTTT. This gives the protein CASSRQYTGELFF.

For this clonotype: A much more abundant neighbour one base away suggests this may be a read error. The CDR3 reads CASSLLGTGNEQYF. The DNA for the CDR3 is TGTGCCAGCAGCTTATTAGGGACAGGGAACGAGCAGTACTTC. The chain joins TRBV7-7 to TRBJ2-7; 9 bases fit TRBD1. The CDR3 is 14 residues long. Losses at the gene ends were 2 bases for V and 5 bases for J; bases not matched to a gene: 4. Germline CDR1 reads SSHAT; CDR2 reads FNYEAQ (reference sequence).

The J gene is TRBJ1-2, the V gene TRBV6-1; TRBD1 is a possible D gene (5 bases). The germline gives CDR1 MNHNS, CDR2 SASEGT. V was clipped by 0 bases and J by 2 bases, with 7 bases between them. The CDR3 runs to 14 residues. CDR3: CASSEARGNYGYTF. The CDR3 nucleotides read TGTGCCAGCAGTGAAGCGCGGGGGAACTATGGCTACACCTTC.

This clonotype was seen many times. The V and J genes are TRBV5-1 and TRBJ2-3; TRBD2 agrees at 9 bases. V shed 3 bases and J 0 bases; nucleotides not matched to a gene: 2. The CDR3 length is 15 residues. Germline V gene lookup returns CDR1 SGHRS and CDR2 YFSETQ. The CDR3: CASSSLAGSTDTQYF. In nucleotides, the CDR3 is TGCGCCAGCAGCTCGCTAGCGGGGAGCACAGATACGCAGTATTTT.

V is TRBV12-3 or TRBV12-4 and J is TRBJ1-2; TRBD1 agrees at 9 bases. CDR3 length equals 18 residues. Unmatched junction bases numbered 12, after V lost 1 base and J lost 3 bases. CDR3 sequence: CASSLGFDRDREDYGYTF. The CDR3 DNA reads TGTGCCAGCAGTTTAGGATTCGATCGGGACAGGGAGGACTATGGCTACACCTTC.

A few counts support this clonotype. CDR3 protein: CASSPTGLSYGYTF. As DNA, the CDR3 is TGTGCCAGCAGCCCGACAGGTCTCAGCTATGGCTACACCTTC. The chain combines TRBV28 with TRBJ1-2; possibly TRBD1 for D (6 bases). Germline V CDR1 and CDR2: MDHEN, SYDVKM. Trimming pared 6 bases from V and 4 bases from J, leaving 15 bases between. The CDR3 spans 14 residues.

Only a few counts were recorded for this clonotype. CDR3 region: CASGSQGGWTEAFF. DNA of the CDR3: TGTGCCAGCGGTTCCCAAGGAGGTTGGACTGAAGCTTTCTTT. The rearrangement joins TRBV28 to TRBJ1-1; no reliable D call. Germline V gene data show CDR1 as MDHEN and CDR2 as SYDVKM. CDR3 size: 14 residues. Trimming took 8 bases from V and 5 from J, leaving 18 bases between them.

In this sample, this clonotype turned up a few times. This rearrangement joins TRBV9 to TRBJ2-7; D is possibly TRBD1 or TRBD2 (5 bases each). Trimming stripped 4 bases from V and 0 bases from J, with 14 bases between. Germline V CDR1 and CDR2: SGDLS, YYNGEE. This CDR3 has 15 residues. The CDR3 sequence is CASSFRGLSSYEQYF. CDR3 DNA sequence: TGTGCCAGCAGCTTCCGGGGCCTAAGCTCCTACGAGCAGTACTTC.